Presented here are 29 T cell receptor beta chains from one specimen sequenced in a study of CD4 and CD8 cells across lung adenocarcinoma regions. Via MiXCR, TCRdb re-called the PCR reads, giving one row per CDR3 protein. The repertoire holds 3,600 or so distinct CDR3 sequences, with approximately 60% as singletons. The sample comprised CD8+ T cells from the margin of a lung tumor. These receptors came from a female donor with lung adenocarcinoma. The CD4 and CD8 labels of this study may be unreliable.

The J gene is TRBJ2-3, the V gene TRBV6-5; D not resolved. Trimming pared 0 bases from V and 1 base from J, leaving 5 bases between. Germline V gene data show CDR1 as MNHEY and CDR2 as SVGAGI. The CDR3 is 14 amino acids. The CDR3 spells CASSYSRGTDTQYF. CDR3 DNA sequence: TGTGCCAGCAGTTACTCCCGGGGCACAGATACGCAGTATTTT.

The V call is TRBV6-5, the J call TRBJ2-1, with 7 bases lining up with TRBD1. Trimming at V came to 4 bases and at J to 4 bases, leaving 4 bases not matched to a gene. Germline V CDR1 and CDR2: MNHEY, SVGAGI. The CDR3 runs 14 residues. CDR3 protein: CASSSRDSYNEQFF. The CDR3 DNA reads as TGTGCCAGCAGTTCCCGGGACAGTTACAATGAGCAGTTCTTC.

This clonotype is hyperexpanded. The genes are TRBV7-6 and TRBJ1-5, with D unclear. CDR1 and CDR2 from the germline V gene are SGHVS and FNYEAQ. The CDR3 extends over 14 amino acids. V was shortened by 1 base and J by 3 bases, with 7 bases between the two germline ends. The CDR3 sequence is CASSLGVNNQPQHF. DNA of the CDR3: TGTGCCAGCAGCTTAGGGGTCAACAATCAGCCCCAGCATTTT.

This clonotype was counted between two and nine times. The V call is TRBV7-9, the J call TRBJ2-3, with TRBD2 matching 8 bases. Unmatched junction bases numbered 4, after V lost 3 bases and J lost 5 bases. Per the germline V gene, CDR1 is SEHNR and CDR2 is FQNEAQ (reference sequence). This CDR3 comprises 14 residues. In nucleotides, the CDR3 is TGTGCCAGCAGCTTCGGGGGGGCGCAAGATACGCAGTATTTT. Its translation is CASSFGGAQDTQYF.

The CDR3 nucleotides read TGTGCCAGCAGCCCCCCTAACCACCAAGAGACCCAGTACTTC. Its protein is CASSPPNHQETQYF. The rearrangement links TRBV7-6 to TRBJ2-5, with D unclear. Germline V CDR1 and CDR2: SGHVS, FNYEAQ. This CDR3 has 14 residues. V lost 5 bases and J 0 bases, leaving 10 bases between the germline ends.

The V call is TRBV12-3 or TRBV12-4, the J call TRBJ1-1; maybe TRBD1 (5 bases). There are 15 residues in the CDR3. V lost 3 bases and J lost 5, with 16 bases in between. The CDR3 DNA is TGTGCCAGCAGTTTGGGGGAGCAGGGAGGGACTGAAGCTTTCTTT. Protein: CASSLGEQGGTEAFF.

The rearrangement uses TRBV6-8 and TRBJ2-3; the D is unclear. The CDR3 length is 13 residues. Trimming took 6 bases from V and 6 from J, leaving 13 bases between them. Germline-derived CDR1 and CDR2 are MNHGY and SAAAGT. The CDR3 DNA follows: TGTGCCAGCAGGGACCGAGACTTGGATACGCAGTATTTT. It specifies CASRDRDLDTQYF.

This clonotype rates as medium-sized (0.01 to 0.1%). The chain links TRBV6-1 to TRBJ1-2; 10 bases map to TRBD1. CDR1 is MNHNS, CDR2 SASEGT, per germline. V lost 6 bases and J lost 5; bases outside the gene matches: 6. The length of the CDR3 is 14 residues. The CDR3 DNA sequence: TGTGCCAGCAGAAGGACAGGGGGTGGGTATGGCTACACCTTC. Amino acids: CASRRTGGGYGYTF.

This clonotype counts as medium-sized (0.01 to 0.1%). The rearrangement joins TRBV6-1 to TRBJ2-3, with D hard to call. Germline values: CDR1 MNHNS, CDR2 SASEGT. V was shortened by 1 base and J by 1 base, with 9 bases between the two germline ends. The CDR3 loop spans 15 amino acids. Here the CDR3 DNA reads TGTGCCAGCAGTGAAGAAACTGGGGGCACAGATACGCAGTATTTT. It codes for CASSEETGGTDTQYF.

This chain links TRBV6-1 with TRBJ2-1; 8 bases fit TRBD2. Per the germline V gene, CDR1 is MNHNS and CDR2 is SASEGT. The ends lost 8 bases at V and 1 base at J; junction bases unmatched: 7. This CDR3 has 15 amino acids. The CDR3 sequence: CASGRGGRSYNEQFF. The CDR3 region has the DNA TGTGCCAGCGGAAGGGGCGGGAGGTCCTACAATGAGCAGTTCTTC.

The sample holds a few counts of this clonotype. The chain is built from TRBV11-3 and TRBJ2-2; D uncertain. Germline CDR1 SGHNT, CDR2 YENEEA. V was pared by 0 bases and J by 7 bases, with 9 bases between. This CDR3 is built from 14 residues. The CDR3 DNA reads TGTGCCAGCAGCTTAGATCGGAGTTACGGGGAGCTGTTTTTT. Translating it yields CASSLDRSYGELFF.

The V gene is TRBV6-5, the J gene TRBJ2-7; D is unclear. The germline V gene encodes CDR1 MNHEY and CDR2 SVGAGI. The CDR3 totals 12 residues. Trimming took off 2 bases at V and 0 bases at J, with 2 bases between the two ends. The CDR3 nucleotides are TGTGCCAGCAGTTACAGCTCCTACGAGCAGTACTTC. Translation: CASSYSSYEQYF.

The chain has TRBV4-1 and TRBJ2-7, with 10 bases aligning to TRBD2. CDR3 length: 15 amino acids. Germline trimming cut 4 bases from V and 0 bases from J; bases unmatched to any gene: 3. The germline V gene encodes CDR1 MGHRA and CDR2 YSYEKL. The CDR3 coding sequence is TGCGCCAGCAGCCGAGCGGGGGGGAGCTCCTACGAGCAGTACTTC. Its protein is CASSRAGGSSYEQYF.

This chain links TRBV6-5 with TRBJ1-1; TRBD1 agrees at 7 bases. Germline CDR1 reads MNHEY; CDR2 reads SVGAGI. The CDR3 totals 14 residues. V trimming: 2 bases; J trimming: 6 bases; junction bases outside the gene matches: 6. CDR3 nucleotide sequence: TGTGCCAGCAGTTACACAGGGGCTTCGGCTGAAGCTTTCTTT. The encoded protein is CASSYTGASAEAFF.

V is TRBV6-1 and J is TRBJ1-5; D gene ambiguous. Trimming removed 6 bases from V and 1 base from J, with 19 bases in between. CDR1 is MNHNS, CDR2 SASEGT, per germline. The length of the CDR3 is 17 residues. The CDR3 is CASSPLRAGRSNQPQHF. The DNA of the CDR3 is TGTGCCAGCAGCCCCCTGCGAGCGGGGAGAAGCAATCAGCCCCAGCATTTT.

This chain links TRBV7-3 with TRBJ2-1; D remains ambiguous. The DNA end is more similar to TRBJ2-5, so the J call may be wrong. Germline loops: CDR1 SGHTA, CDR2 FQGTGA. The CDR3 covers 14 residues. The DNA for the CDR3 is TGTGCCAGCAGCTTAACGGTGGGTGGAGAGACCCAGTACTTC. This translates into CASSLTVGGETQYF.

This clonotype has a handful of counts. The chain links TRBV6-2 or TRBV6-3 to TRBJ2-4; TRBD2 agrees at 9 bases. There are 17 residues in the CDR3. Germline V lookup: CDR1 MNHEY, CDR2 SVGEGT. V was pared by 8 bases and J by 1 base, with 12 bases of the junction left unmatched. This chain's CDR3 is CASQRLADFAAKNIQYF. As DNA, the CDR3 is TGTGCCAGCCAGAGACTAGCGGATTTTGCGGCCAAAAACATTCAGTACTTC.

This clonotype is judged large (0.1 to 1%). This chain links TRBV6-5 with TRBJ2-1; TRBD2 is a possible D gene (6 bases). V was clipped by 2 bases and J by 9 bases, with 20 bases between them. Germline V gene sequence: CDR1 MNHEY, CDR2 SVGAGI. This CDR3 has 16 residues. The CDR3 DNA is TGTGCCAGCAGTTACACGACGGGGGTTGCGGGTGGTGAGCAGTTCTTC. This codes for CASSYTTGVAGGEQFF.

The chain employs TRBV7-8 and TRBJ2-3; unclear D gene. V gave up 2 bases and J gave up 4 bases, with 4 bases separating them. There are 12 residues in the CDR3. CDR1 and CDR2 (germline): SGHVS, FQNEAQ. The CDR3 coding sequence is TGTGCCAGCAGCTTAAGTGCAGATACGCAGTATTTT. Its protein is CASSLSADTQYF.

The chain recombines TRBV10-3 with TRBJ2-3; TRBD1 aligns across 7 bases. The CDR3 loop spans 12 amino acids. CDR1 and CDR2 from the germline V gene are ENHRY and SYGVKD. V was pared by 10 bases and J by 4 bases, with 5 bases of the junction left unmatched. The CDR3 sequence is CATRQGSDTQYF. The CDR3 nucleotides are TGTGCCACCCGACAGGGCTCAGATACGCAGTATTTT.

The J gene is TRBJ2-1, the V gene TRBV6-1; the match to TRBD2 covers 8 bases. The length of the CDR3 is 18 residues. J was trimmed by 2 bases and V by 2 bases; bases with no gene match: 11. The germline V gene has CDR1 MNHNS and CDR2 SASEGT. The CDR3 sequence is CASSEFSGAPPPYNEQFF. CDR3 DNA sequence: TGTGCCAGCAGTGAATTTAGCGGGGCCCCACCCCCCTACAATGAGCAGTTCTTC.

This chain joins TRBV27 and TRBJ2-1; 12 bases agree with TRBD2. The J segment lost 8 bases and the V segment lost 5 bases, leaving 7 bases of the junction unmatched. Germline values: CDR1 MNHEY, CDR2 SMNVEV (reference sequence). The CDR3 has 15 amino acids. In DNA form, the CDR3 reads TGTGCCAGCAGTACCCTAGCGGGAGGGCCATATGAGCAGTTCTTC. This translates into CASSTLAGGPYEQFF.

The chain recombines TRBV7-2 with TRBJ2-3; either TRBD1 or TRBD2 may supply D (5 bases each). Deletions cut 5 bases from V and 1 base from J, with 25 bases between. The length of the CDR3 is 19 residues. CDR1 and CDR2 (germline): SGHTA, FQGNSA. The CDR3 spells CASSRGGPNPSPGTDTQYF. DNA for the CDR3: TGTGCCAGCAGCCGGGGCGGACCCAATCCCTCTCCTGGCACAGATACGCAGTATTTT.

The gene calls are TRBV24-1 and TRBJ2-1; TRBD2 matches 13 bases. The CDR3 length is 21 residues. The junction had 14 bases not matched to a gene; V was cut back by 4 bases and J by 0 bases. Per the germline V gene, CDR1 is KGHDR and CDR2 is SFDVKD. CDR3 region: CATSDPNAGLAGSSSYNEQFF. The CDR3 bases are TGTGCCACCAGTGACCCAAACGCGGGACTAGCGGGGTCGAGCTCCTACAATGAGCAGTTCTTC.

This clonotype appeared a few times. J is TRBJ1-2 and V is TRBV6-1; D is undetermined. Trimming took 3 bases from V and 8 from J, leaving 4 bases between them. The CDR3 is 10 amino acids. CDR1 and CDR2 from the germline V gene are MNHNS and SASEGT. The CDR3 is CASSDRGYTF. The DNA of the CDR3 is TGTGCCAGCAGTGATCGAGGCTACACCTTC.

This clonotype has only a few counts. The chain couples TRBV6-1 to TRBJ1-4; possibly TRBD1 for D (5 bases). V lost 1 base and J 7 bases, leaving 13 bases between the germline ends. The CDR3 has 15 residues. Germline V gene data show CDR1 as MNHNS and CDR2 as SASEGT. CDR3 nucleotide sequence: TGTGCCAGCAGTGAAGGGGTTGTGGGGGTTGAAAAACTGTTTTTT. Its protein is CASSEGVVGVEKLFF.

The V gene is TRBV7-8, the J gene TRBJ2-7; TRBD1 matches 9 bases. The CDR3 has 15 amino acids. Per germline, CDR1 SGHVS and CDR2 FQNEAQ. J was trimmed by 6 bases and V by 6 bases; bases with no gene match: 12. The CDR3 here is CASSSGTGRMGEQYF. DNA for the CDR3: TGTGCCAGCAGTTCCGGGACAGGGAGGATGGGCGAGCAGTACTTC.

The chain is built from TRBV7-2 and TRBJ2-3; 11 bases fit TRBD2. Trimming cost V 3 bases and J 0 bases; bases outside gene matches: 5. Germline assignment: CDR1 SGHTA and CDR2 FQGNSA. This CDR3 has 17 residues. CDR3 in DNA: TGTGCCAGCAGCTTCGGGACTAGCGGACCTAGCACAGATACGCAGTATTTT. It translates to CASSFGTSGPSTDTQYF.

This clonotype was seen only once. The chain is built from TRBV7-2 and TRBJ2-3; D not resolved. V was clipped by 4 bases and J by 4 bases, with 3 bases between them. In germline, CDR1 is SGHTA, CDR2 FQGNSA. The CDR3 length is 11 residues. The CDR3 coding sequence is TGTGCCAGCAGCTCGGCAGATACGCAGTATTTT. This gives the protein CASSSADTQYF.